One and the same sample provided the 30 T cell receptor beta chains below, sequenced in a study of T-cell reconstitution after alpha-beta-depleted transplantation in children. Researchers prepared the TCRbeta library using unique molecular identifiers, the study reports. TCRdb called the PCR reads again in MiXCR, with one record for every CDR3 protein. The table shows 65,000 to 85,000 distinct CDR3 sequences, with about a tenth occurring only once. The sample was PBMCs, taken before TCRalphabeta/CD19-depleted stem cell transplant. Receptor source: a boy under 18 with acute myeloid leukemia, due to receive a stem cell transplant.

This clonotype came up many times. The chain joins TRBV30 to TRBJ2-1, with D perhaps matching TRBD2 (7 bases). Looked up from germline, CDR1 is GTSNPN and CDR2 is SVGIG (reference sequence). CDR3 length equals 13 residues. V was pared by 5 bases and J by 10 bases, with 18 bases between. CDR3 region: CAWVRYGGGEQFF. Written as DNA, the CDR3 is TGTGCCTGGGTCCGGTATGGCGGGGGCGAGCAGTTCTTC.

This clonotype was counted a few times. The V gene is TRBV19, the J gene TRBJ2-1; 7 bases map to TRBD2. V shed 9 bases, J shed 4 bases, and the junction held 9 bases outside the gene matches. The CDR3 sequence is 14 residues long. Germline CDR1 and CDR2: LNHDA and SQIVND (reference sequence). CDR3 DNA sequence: TGTGCCAGCCGGAGGGAGGGAAGATACAATGAGCAGTTCTTC. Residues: CASRREGRYNEQFF.

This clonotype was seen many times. The CDR3 coding sequence is TGCAGTGCTAGAGGCGGGAGGGTCCCCTACAATGAGCAGTTCTTC. Residues: CSARGGRVPYNEQFF. This chain joins TRBV20-1 and TRBJ2-1; TRBD2 aligns across 9 bases. The germline CDR1 and CDR2 sequences are DFQATT and SNEGSKA (reference sequence). Losses at the gene ends were 1 base for V and 2 bases for J; bases not matched to a gene: 3. The CDR3 is made up of 15 amino acids.

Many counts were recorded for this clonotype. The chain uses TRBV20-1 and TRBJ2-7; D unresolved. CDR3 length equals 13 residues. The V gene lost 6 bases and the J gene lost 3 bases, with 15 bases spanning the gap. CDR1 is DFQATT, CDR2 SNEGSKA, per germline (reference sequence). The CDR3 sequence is CSAYDQQSYEQYF. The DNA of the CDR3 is TGCAGTGCGTACGACCAACAGAGCTACGAGCAGTACTTC.

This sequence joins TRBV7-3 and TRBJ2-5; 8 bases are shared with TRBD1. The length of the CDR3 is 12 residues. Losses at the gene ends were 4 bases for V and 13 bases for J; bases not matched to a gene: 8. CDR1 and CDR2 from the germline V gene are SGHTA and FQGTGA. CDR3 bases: TGTGCCAGCAGCTCCCGGGACAGGCTATCGTACTTC. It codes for CASSSRDRLSYF. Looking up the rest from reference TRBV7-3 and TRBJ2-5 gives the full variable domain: GAGVSQTPSNKVTEKGKYVELRCDPISGHTALYWYRQSLGQGPEFLIYFQGTGAADDSGLPNDRFFAVRPEGSVSTLKIQRTERGDSAVYLCASSSRDRLSYFGPGTRLLVL.

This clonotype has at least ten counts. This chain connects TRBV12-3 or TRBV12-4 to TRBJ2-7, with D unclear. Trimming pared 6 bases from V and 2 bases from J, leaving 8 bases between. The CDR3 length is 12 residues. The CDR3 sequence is CASSPKTYEQYF. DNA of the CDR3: TGTGCCAGCAGCCCAAAGACCTACGAGCAGTACTTC.

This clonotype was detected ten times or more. For the CDR3, the DNA is TGTGCCAGCAGGATAGCAGGGGGCAAATTCCACGAGCAGTACTTC. This sequence encodes CASRIAGGKFHEQYF. V usage is TRBV12-3 or TRBV12-4 and J usage is TRBJ2-7, with 8 bases fitting TRBD1. The trim removed 6 bases at V and 5 bases at J, leaving 12 bases unmatched. This CDR3 has 15 residues.

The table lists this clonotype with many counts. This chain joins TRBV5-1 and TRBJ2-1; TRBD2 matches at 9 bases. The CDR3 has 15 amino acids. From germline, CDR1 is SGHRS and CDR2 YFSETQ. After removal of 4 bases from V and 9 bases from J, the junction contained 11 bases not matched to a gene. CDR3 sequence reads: CASSPDRRGGFEQFF. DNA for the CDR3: TGCGCCAGCAGCCCGGATAGGCGGGGGGGCTTTGAGCAGTTCTTC. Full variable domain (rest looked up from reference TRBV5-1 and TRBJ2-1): KAGVTQTPRYLIKTRGQQVTLSCSPISGHRSVSWYQQTPGQGLQFLFEYFSETQRNKGNFPGRFSGRQFSNSRSEMNVSTLELGDSALYLCASSPDRRGGFEQFFGPGTRLTVL.

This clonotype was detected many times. The CDR3 DNA sequence: TGCAGTGCCCCCTATGAGGCCCGGAACACCGGGGAGCTGTTTTTT. It is translated as CSAPYEARNTGELFF. The chain links TRBV20-1 to TRBJ2-2; D remains ambiguous. Germline V lookup: CDR1 DFQATT, CDR2 SNEGSKA (reference sequence). This CDR3 has 15 amino acids. The V gene lost 6 bases and the J gene lost 1 base, with 15 bases spanning the gap.

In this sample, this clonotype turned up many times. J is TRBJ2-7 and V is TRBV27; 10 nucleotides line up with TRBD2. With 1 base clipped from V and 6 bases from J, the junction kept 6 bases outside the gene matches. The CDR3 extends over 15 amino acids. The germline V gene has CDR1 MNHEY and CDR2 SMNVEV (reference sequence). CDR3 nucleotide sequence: TGTGCCAGCAGTTTATTTCGGCTAGCGGGAGTCGAGCAGTACTTC. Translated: CASSLFRLAGVEQYF.

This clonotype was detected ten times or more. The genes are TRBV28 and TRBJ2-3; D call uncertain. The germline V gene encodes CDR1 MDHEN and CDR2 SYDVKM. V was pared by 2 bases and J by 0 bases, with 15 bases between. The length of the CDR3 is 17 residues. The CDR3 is CASSLLDLSPSTDTQYF. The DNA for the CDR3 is TGTGCCAGCAGTTTACTTGACCTTTCCCCCAGCACAGATACGCAGTATTTT.

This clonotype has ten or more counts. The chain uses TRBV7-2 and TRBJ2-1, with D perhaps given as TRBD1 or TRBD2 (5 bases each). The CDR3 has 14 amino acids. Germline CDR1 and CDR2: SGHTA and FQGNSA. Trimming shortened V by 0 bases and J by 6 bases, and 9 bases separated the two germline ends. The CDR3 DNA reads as TGTGCCAGCAGCTTAGCTGGGACCAGCAATGAGCAGTTCTTC. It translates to CASSLAGTSNEQFF.

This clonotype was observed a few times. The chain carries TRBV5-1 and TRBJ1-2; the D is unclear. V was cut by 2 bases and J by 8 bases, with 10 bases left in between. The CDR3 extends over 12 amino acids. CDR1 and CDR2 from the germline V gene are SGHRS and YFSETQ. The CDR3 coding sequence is TGCGCCAGCAGCTTAGCCGAAAGGGGCTACACCTTC. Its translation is CASSLAERGYTF.

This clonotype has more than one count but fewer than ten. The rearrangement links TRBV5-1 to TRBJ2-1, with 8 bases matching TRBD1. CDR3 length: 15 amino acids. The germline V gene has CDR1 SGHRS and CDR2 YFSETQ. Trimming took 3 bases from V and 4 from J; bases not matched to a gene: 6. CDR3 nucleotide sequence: TGCGCCAGCAGCTCAGGACAGGGCGCTTACAATGAGCAGTTCTTC. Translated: CASSSGQGAYNEQFF.

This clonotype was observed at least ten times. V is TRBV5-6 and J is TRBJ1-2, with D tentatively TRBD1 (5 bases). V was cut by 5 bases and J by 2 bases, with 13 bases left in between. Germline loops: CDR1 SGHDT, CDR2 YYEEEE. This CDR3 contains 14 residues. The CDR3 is CASRSTGGNYGYTF. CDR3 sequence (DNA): TGTGCCAGCAGGTCCACCGGGGGGAACTATGGCTACACCTTC.

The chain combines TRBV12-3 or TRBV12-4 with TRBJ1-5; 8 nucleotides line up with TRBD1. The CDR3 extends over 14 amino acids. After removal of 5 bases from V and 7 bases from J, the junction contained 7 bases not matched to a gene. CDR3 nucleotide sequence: TGTGCCAGCAGTCCCCTACAGGGGGAACAGCCCCAGCATTTT. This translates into CASSPLQGEQPQHF.

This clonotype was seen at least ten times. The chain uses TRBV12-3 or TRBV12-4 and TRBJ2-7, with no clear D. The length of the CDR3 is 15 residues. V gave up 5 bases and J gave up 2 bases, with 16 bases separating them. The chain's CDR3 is CASSPDTYEAYEQYF. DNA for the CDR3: TGTGCCAGCAGTCCCGACACCTACGAGGCCTACGAGCAGTACTTC.

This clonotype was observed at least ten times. The chain's CDR3 is CSAGGLTLNTEAFF. In nucleotides, the CDR3 is TGCAGTGCTGGGGGATTGACACTGAACACTGAAGCTTTCTTT. The chain uses TRBV20-1 and TRBJ1-1, with D tentatively TRBD1 (5 bases). Germline V gene sequence: CDR1 DFQATT, CDR2 SNEGSKA (reference sequence). CDR3 length equals 14 residues. V was pared by 5 bases and J by 0 bases, with 13 bases between.

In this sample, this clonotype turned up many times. The CDR3 spells CSAGPGTPLGEQYF. The CDR3 DNA follows: TGCAGTGCTGGCCCCGGGACTCCCCTAGGCGAGCAGTACTTC. The rearrangement links TRBV20-1 to TRBJ2-7; D perhaps matches TRBD2 (6 bases). The ends were cut back, 5 bases at V and 6 bases at J, with 20 bases in the middle. In germline, CDR1 is DFQATT, CDR2 SNEGSKA (reference sequence). CDR3 length: 14 residues.

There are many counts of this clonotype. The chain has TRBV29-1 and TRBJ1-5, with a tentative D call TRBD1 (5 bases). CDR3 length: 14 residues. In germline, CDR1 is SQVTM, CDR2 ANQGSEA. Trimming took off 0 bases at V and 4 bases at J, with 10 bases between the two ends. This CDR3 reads CSVEDPGGNQPQHF. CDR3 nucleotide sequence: TGCAGCGTTGAAGATCCGGGGGGGAATCAGCCCCAGCATTTT.

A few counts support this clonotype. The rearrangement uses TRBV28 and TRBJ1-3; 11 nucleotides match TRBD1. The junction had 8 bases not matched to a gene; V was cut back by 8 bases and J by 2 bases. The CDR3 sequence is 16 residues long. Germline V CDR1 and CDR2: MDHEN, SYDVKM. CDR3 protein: CASGTLGQGAGNTIYF. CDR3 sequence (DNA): TGTGCCAGCGGCACACTGGGACAGGGGGCTGGAAACACCATATATTTT.

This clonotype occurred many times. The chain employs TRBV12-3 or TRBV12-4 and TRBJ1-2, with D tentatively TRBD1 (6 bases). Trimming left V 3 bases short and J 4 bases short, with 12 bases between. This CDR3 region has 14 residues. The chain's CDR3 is CASSFTGRGYGYTF. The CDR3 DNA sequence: TGTGCCAGCAGTTTCACAGGGAGGGGCTATGGCTACACCTTC.

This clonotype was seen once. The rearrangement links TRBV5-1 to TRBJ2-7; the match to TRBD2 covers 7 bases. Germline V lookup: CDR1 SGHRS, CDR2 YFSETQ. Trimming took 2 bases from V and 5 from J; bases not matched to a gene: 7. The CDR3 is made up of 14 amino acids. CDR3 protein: CASSFGGGVDEQYF. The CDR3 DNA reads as TGCGCCAGCAGCTTTGGGGGAGGGGTCGACGAGCAGTACTTC.

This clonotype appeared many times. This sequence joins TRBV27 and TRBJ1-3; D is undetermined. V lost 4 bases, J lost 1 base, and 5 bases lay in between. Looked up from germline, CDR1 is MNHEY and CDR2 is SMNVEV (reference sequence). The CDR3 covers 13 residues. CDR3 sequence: CASSSTSGNTIYF. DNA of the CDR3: TGTGCCAGCAGTTCCACTTCTGGAAACACCATATATTTT.

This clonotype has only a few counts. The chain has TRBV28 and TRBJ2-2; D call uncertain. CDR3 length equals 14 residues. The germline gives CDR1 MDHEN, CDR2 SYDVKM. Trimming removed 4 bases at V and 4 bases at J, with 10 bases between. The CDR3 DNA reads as TGTGCCAGCAGTTCTCCCGGGTCCACCGGGGAGCTGTTTTTT. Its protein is CASSSPGSTGELFF.

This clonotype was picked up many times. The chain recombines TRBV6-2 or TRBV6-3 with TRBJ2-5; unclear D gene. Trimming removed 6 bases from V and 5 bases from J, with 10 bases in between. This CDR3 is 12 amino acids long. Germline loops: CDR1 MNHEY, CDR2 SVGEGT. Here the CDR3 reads CASSDEFETQYF. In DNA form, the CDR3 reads TGTGCCAGCAGCGATGAATTCGAGACCCAGTACTTC.

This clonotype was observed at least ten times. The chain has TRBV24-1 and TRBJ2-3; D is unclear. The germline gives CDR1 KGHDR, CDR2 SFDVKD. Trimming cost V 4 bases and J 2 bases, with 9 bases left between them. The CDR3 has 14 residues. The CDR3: CATSEADHTDTQYF. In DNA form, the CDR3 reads TGTGCCACCAGTGAGGCAGATCACACAGATACGCAGTATTTT.

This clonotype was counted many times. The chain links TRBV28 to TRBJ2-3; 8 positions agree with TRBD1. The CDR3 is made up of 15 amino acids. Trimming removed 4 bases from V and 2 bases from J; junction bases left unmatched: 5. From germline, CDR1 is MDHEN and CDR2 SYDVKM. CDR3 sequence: CASSSGQGHTDTQYF. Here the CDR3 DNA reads TGTGCCAGCAGTTCCGGACAGGGTCACACAGATACGCAGTATTTT.

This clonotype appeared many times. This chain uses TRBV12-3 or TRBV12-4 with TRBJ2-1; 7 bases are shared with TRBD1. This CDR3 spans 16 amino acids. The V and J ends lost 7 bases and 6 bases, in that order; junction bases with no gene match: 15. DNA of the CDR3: TGTGCCAGCACCGTAACCCGGCCGACAGGGCTCAATGAGCAGTTCTTC. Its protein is CASTVTRPTGLNEQFF.

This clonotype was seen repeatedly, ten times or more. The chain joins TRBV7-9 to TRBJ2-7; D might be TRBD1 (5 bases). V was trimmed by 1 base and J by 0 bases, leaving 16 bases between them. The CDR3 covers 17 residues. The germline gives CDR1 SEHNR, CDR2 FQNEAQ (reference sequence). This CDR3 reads CASSLVLWGASSYEQYF. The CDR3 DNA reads TGTGCCAGCAGCTTAGTTTTGTGGGGCGCCAGCTCCTACGAGCAGTACTTC. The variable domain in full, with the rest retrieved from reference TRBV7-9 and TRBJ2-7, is DTGVSQNPRHKITKRGQNVTFRCDPISEHNRLYWYRQTLGQGPEFLTYFQNEAQLEKSRLLSDRFSAERPKGSFSTLEIQRTEQGDSAMYLCASSLVLWGASSYEQYFGPGTRLTVT.